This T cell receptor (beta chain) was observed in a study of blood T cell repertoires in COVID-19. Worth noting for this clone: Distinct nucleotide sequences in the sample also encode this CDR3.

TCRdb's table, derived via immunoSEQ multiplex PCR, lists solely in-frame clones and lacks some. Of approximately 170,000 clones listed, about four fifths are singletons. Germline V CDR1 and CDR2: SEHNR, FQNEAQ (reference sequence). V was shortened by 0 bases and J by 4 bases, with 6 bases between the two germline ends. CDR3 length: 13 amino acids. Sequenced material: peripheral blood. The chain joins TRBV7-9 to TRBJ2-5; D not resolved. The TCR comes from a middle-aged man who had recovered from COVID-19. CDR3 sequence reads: CASSLAGGETQYF. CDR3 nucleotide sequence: TGTGCCAGCAGCTTAGCCGGTGGAGAGACCCAGTACTTC.